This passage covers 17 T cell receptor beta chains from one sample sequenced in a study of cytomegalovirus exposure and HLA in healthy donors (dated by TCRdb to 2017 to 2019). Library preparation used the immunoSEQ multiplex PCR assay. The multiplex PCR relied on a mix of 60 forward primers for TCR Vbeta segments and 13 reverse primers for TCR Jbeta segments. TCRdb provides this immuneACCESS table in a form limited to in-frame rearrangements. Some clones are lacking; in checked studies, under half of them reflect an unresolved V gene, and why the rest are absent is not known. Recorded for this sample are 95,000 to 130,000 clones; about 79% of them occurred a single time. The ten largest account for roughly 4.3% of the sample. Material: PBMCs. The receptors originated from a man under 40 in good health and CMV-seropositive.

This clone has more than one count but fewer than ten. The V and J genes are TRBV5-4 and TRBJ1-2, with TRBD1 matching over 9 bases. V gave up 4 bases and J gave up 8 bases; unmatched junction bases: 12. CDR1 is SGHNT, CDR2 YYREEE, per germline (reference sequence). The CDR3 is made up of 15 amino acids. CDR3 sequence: CASSTRTGDELGYTF. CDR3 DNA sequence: TGTGCCAGCAGCACACGGACAGGGGATGAGTTGGGCTACACCTTC.

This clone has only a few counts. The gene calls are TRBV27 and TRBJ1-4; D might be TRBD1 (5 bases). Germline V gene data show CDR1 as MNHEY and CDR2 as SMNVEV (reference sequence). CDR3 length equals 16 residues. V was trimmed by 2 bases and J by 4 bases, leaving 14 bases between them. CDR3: CASSLRGTENNEKLFF. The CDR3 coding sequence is TGTGCCAGCAGTTTAAGGGGAACAGAAAATAATGAAAAACTGTTTTTT.

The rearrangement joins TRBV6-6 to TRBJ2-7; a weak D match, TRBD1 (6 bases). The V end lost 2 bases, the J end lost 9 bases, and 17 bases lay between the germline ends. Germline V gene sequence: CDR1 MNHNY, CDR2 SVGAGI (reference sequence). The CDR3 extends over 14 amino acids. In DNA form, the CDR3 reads TGTGCCAGCAGTTACGAACAGGGAGCTAGGGGGCAGTACTTC. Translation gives CASSYEQGARGQYF.

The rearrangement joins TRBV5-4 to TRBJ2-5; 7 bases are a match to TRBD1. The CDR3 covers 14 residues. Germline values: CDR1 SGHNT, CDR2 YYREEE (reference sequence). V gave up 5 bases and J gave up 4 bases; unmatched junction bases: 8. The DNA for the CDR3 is TGTGCCAGCAGTAGTAACAGGGGCAGAGAGACCCAGTACTTC. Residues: CASSSNRGRETQYF.

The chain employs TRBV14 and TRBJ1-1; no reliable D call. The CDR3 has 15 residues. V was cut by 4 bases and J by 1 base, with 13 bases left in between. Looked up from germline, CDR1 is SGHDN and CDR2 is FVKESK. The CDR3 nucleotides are TGTGCCAGCAGCCCGACTCTCCCGGAGAACACTGAAGCTTTCTTT. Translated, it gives CASSPTLPENTEAFF.

CDR3 loop: CASSPGGGQRMRTEAFF. CDR3 coding DNA: TGTGCCAGCTCACCCGGGGGGGGGCAAAGGATGAGAACTGAAGCTTTCTTT. V is TRBV18 and J is TRBJ1-1; a weak D match, TRBD1 (6 bases). Germline V gene lookup returns CDR1 KGHSH and CDR2 LQKENI. The CDR3 is 17 residues long. V lost 3 bases and J lost 5, with 22 bases in between.

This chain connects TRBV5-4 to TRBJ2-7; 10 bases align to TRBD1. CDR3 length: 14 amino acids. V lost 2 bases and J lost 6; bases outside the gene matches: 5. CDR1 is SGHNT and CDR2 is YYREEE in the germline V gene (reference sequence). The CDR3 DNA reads TGTGCCAGCAGCTTTGGGACAGGGGTGACCGAGCAGTACTTC. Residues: CASSFGTGVTEQYF. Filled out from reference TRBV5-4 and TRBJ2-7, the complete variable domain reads ETGVTQSPTHLIKTRGQQVTLRCSSQSGHNTVSWYQQALGQGPQFIFQYYREEENGRGNFPPRFSGLQFPNYSSELNVNALELDDSALYLCASSFGTGVTEQYFGPGTRLTVT.

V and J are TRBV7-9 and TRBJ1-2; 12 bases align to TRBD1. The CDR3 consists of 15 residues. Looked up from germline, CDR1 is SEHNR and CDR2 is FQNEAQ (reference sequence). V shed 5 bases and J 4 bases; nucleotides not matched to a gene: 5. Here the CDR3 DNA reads TGTGCCAGCAGCCGGGACAGGGGGCGCATCTATGGCTACACCTTC. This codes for CASSRDRGRIYGYTF.

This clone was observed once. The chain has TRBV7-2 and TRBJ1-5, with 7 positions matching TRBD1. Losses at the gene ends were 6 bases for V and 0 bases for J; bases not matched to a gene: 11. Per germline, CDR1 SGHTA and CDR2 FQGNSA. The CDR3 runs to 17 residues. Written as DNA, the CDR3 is TGTGCCAGCAGTCGGGACAGTATACCCTATAGCAATCAGCCCCAGCATTTT. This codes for CASSRDSIPYSNQPQHF.

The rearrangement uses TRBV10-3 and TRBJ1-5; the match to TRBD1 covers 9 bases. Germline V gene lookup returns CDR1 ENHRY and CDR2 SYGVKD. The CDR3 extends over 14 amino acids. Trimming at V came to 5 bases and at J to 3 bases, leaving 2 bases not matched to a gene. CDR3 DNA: TGTGCCATCAGTAGGACAGGGGACAATCAGCCCCAGCATTTT. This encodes CAISRTGDNQPQHF.

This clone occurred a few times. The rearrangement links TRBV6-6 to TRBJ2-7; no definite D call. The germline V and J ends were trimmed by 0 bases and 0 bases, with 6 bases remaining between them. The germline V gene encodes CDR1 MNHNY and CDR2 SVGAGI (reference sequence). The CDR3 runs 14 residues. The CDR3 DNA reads TGTGCCAGCAGTTACTCGACAAACTCCTACGAGCAGTACTTC. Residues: CASSYSTNSYEQYF.

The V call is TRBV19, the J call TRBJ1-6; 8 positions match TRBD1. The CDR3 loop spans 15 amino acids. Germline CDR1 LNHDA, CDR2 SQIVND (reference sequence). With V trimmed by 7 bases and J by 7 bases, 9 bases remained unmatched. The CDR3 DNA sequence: TGTGCCAGTAACACCCAGGGGGCGGACAATTCACCCCTCCACTTT. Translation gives CASNTQGADNSPLHF.

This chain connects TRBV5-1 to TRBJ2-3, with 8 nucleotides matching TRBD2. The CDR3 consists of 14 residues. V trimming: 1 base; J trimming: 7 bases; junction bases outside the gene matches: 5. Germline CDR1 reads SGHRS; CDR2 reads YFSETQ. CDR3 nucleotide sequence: TGCGCCAGCAGCTTGACGGGGGGGACGAATACGCAGTATTTT. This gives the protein CASSLTGGTNTQYF.

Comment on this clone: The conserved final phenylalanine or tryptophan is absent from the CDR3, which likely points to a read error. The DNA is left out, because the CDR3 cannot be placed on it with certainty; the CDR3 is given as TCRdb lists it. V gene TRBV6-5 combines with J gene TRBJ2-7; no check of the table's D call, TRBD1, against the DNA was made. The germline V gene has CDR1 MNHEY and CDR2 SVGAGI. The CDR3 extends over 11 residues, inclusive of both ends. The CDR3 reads CASISRDRGSY.

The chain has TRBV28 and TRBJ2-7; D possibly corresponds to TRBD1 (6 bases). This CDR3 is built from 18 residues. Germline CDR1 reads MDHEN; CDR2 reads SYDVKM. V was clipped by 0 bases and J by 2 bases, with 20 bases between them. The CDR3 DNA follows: TGTGCCAGCAGTTTATGGGCAGGGGATATAGAGTACACCTACGAGCAGTACTTC. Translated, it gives CASSLWAGDIEYTYEQYF.

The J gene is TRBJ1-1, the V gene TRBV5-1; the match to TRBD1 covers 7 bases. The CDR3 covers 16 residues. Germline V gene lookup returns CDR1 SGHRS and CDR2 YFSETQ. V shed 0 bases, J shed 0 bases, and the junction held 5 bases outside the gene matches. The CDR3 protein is CASSLVGTDMNTEAFF. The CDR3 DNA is TGCGCCAGCAGCTTGGTTGGGACAGACATGAACACTGAAGCTTTCTTT.

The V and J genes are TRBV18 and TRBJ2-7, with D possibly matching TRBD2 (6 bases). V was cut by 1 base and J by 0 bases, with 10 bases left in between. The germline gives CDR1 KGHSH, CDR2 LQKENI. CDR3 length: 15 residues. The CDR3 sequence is CASSPQAGNSYEQYF. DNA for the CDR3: TGTGCCAGCTCACCACAGGCGGGGAACTCCTACGAGCAGTACTTC.